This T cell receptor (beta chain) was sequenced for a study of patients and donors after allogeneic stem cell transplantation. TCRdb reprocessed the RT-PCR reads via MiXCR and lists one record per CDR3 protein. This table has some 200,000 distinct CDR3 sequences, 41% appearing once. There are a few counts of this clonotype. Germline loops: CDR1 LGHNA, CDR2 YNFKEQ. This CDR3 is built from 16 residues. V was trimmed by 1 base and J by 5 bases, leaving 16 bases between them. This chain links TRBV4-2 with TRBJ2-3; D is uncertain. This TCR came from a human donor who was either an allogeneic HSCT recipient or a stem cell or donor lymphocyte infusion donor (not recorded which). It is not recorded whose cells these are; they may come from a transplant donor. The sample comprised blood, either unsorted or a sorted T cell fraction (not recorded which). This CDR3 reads CASSQVQTSLQDTQYF. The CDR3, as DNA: TGTGCCAGCAGCCAAGTTCAGACATCCCTCCAAGATACGCAGTATTTT.